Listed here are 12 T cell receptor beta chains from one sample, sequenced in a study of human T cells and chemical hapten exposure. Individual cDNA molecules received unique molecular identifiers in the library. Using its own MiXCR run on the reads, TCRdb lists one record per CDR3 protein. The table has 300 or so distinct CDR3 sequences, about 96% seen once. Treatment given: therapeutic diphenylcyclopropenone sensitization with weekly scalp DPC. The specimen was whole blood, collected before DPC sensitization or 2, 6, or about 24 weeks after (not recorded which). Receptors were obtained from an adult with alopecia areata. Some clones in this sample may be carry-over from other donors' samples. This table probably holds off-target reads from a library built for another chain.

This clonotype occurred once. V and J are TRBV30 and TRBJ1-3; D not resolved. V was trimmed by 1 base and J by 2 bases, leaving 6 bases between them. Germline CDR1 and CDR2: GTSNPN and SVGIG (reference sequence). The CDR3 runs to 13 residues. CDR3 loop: CAWSGVAGNTIYF. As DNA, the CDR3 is TGTGCCTGGAGTGGGGTAGCTGGAAACACCATATATTTT.

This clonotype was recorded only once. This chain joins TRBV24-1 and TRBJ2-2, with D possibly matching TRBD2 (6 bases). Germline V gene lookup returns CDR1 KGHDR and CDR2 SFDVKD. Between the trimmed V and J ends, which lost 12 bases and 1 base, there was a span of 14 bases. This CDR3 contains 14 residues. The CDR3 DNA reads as TGTGCCGCGGGGCAGAGACAGAACACCGGGGAGCTGTTTTTT. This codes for CAAGQRQNTGELFF.

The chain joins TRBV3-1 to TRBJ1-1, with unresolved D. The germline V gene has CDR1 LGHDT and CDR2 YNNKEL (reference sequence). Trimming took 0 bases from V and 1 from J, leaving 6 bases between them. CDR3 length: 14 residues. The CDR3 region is CASSQDGRNTEAFF. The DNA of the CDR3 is TGTGCCAGCAGCCAAGACGGCAGGAACACTGAAGCTTTCTTT.

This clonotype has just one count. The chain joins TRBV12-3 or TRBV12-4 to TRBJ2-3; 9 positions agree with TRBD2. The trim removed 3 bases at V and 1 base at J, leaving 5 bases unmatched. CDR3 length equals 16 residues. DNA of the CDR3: TGTGCCAGCAGTTTCTCGGCGGGAGGGGGCACAGATACGCAGTATTTT. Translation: CASSFSAGGGTDTQYF.

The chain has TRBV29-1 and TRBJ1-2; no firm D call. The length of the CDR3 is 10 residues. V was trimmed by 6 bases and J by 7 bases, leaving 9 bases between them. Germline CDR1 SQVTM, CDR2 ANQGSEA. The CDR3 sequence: CSVGDSGYTF. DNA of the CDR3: TGCAGCGTGGGAGATAGTGGCTACACCTTC.

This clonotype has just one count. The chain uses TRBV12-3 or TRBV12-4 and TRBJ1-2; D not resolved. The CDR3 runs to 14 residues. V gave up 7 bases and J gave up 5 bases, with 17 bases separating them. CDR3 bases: TGTGCCAGCAACTCCCCACGGTCGGGTTATGGCTACACCTTC. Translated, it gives CASNSPRSGYGYTF.

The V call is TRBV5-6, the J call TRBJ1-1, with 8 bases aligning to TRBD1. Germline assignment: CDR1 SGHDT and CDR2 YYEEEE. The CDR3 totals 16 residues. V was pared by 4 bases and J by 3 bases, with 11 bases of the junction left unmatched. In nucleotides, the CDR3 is TGTGCCAGCAGCGGGGGGGATGACAGGGGAGACACTGAAGCTTTCTTT. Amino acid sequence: CASSGGDDRGDTEAFF.

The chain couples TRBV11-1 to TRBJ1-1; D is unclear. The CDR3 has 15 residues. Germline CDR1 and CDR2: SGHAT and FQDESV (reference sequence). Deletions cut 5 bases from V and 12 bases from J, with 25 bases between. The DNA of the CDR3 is TGTGCCAGCAGCCCCCAGAGGTTCAGCGGGCAAAGGACTTTCTTT. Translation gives CASSPQRFSGQRTFF.

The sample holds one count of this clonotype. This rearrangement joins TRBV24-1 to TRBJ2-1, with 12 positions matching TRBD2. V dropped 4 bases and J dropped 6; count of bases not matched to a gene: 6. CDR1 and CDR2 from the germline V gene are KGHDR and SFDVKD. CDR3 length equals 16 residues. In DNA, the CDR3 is TGTGCCACCAGTGACCCTCTAGCGGGAGGGGGCAATGAGCAGTTCTTC. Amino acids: CATSDPLAGGGNEQFF.

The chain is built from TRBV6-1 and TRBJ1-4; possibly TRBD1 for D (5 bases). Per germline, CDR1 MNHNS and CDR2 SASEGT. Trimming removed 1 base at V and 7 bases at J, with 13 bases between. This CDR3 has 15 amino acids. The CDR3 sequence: CASSEEDGGSEKLFF. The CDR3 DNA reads TGTGCCAGCAGTGAAGAAGATGGGGGATCTGAAAAACTGTTTTTT.

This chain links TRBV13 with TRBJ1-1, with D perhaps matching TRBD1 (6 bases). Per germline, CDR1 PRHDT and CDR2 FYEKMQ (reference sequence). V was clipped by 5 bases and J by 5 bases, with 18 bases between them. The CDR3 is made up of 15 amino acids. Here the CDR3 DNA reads TGTGCCAGCAGCCCCAGAGTAGGGGGGAGGACTGAAGCTTTCTTT. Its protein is CASSPRVGGRTEAFF.

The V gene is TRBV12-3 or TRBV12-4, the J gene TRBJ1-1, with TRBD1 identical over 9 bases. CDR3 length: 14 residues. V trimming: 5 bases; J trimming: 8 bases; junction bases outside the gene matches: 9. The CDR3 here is CASSALPGQGEAFF. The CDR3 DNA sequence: TGTGCCAGCAGTGCGCTTCCGGGACAGGGCGAAGCTTTCTTT.